These T cell receptor beta chains were read from a single sample in a study of control samples from healthy donors and cancer patients. The protocol was immunoSEQ multiplex PCR, while the TCRdb copy is restricted to in-frame clones and leaves out a portion. Here the sample spans some 150,000 clones, 95% to 96% being singletons. Input material: blood. These receptors were taken from a woman aged 30 to 39 in good health. The CDR3 runs from the conserved cysteine through the conserved F or W. Each record gives: clone size, V gene, J gene, D gene, CDR3 DNA, CDR3 protein. The D gene is left open where the match is weak. Expanded clones are given a class, and other clones once, few, many or no size at all.

abundance: -; v_gene: TRBV5-1; j_gene: TRBJ2-2; d_gene: -; CDR3nt: TGCGCCAGCAGCTCCCACCTCGGAACCGGGGAGCTGTTTTTT; CDR3aa: CASSSHLGTGELFF
abundance: -; v_gene: TRBV11-1; j_gene: TRBJ2-5; d_gene: TRBD1; CDR3nt: TGTGCCAGCAGCGCGACTCCCACAGGGGACAGAGAGACCCAGTACTTC; CDR3aa: CASSATPTGDRETQYF
abundance: -; v_gene: TRBV5-6; j_gene: TRBJ2-2; d_gene: -; CDR3nt: TGTGCCAGCAAGGGACGGATCACCGGGGAGCTGTTTTTT; CDR3aa: CASKGRITGELFF
abundance: -; v_gene: TRBV19; j_gene: TRBJ1-1; d_gene: -; CDR3nt: TGTGCCAGTAGGGGTACTGAAGCTTTCTTT; CDR3aa: CASRGTEAFF
abundance: -; v_gene: TRBV30; j_gene: TRBJ2-2; d_gene: TRBD1; CDR3nt: TGTGCCTGGACGGACAGGGGAACCGGGGAGCTGTTTTTT; CDR3aa: CAWTDRGTGELFF
abundance: few; v_gene: TRBV19; j_gene: TRBJ2-7; d_gene: TRBD2; CDR3nt: TGTGCCAGTAGTATTAGCGGGACTTCCTACGAGCAGTACTTC; CDR3aa: CASSISGTSYEQYF
abundance: -; v_gene: TRBV28; j_gene: TRBJ2-3; d_gene: TRBD1; CDR3nt: TGTGCCAGCAGTGGGACAGGGCGCCCAGATACGCAGTATTTT; CDR3aa: CASSGTGRPDTQYF
abundance: -; v_gene: TRBV5-1; j_gene: TRBJ2-1; d_gene: TRBD1; CDR3nt: TGCGCCAGCAGCTTGGGGGGACAGGCCACCTACAATGAGCAGTTCTTC; CDR3aa: CASSLGGQATYNEQFF
abundance: -; v_gene: TRBV10-3; j_gene: TRBJ1-5; d_gene: TRBD1; CDR3nt: TGTGCCATCAGTACCACCAGGGGGTCTAGCAATCAGCCCCAGCATTTT; CDR3aa: CAISTTRGSSNQPQHF
abundance: once; v_gene: TRBV18; j_gene: TRBJ2-7; d_gene: -; CDR3nt: TGTGCCAGCTCACTACAGGGCTACGAGCAGTACTTC; CDR3aa: CASSLQGYEQYF
abundance: -; v_gene: TRBV28; j_gene: TRBJ2-3; d_gene: TRBD2; CDR3nt: TGTGCCAGCAGTTTAGAGGGACTAATTAGCACAGATACGCAGTATTTT; CDR3aa: CASSLEGLISTDTQYF
abundance: few; v_gene: TRBV6-4; j_gene: TRBJ2-1; d_gene: TRBD1; CDR3nt: TGTGCCAGCAGTGAGACCGGGACAGGGGGCAATGAGCAGTTCTTC; CDR3aa: CASSETGTGGNEQFF
abundance: -; v_gene: TRBV11-2; j_gene: TRBJ2-3; d_gene: TRBD2; CDR3nt: TGTGCCAGCAGCATGACTAGCGGGAGAGCTGATACGCAGTATTTT; CDR3aa: CASSMTSGRADTQYF
abundance: once; v_gene: TRBV25-1; j_gene: TRBJ1-1; d_gene: -; CDR3nt: TGTGCCAGCAGTGAACACCGGGACCAAGCTGAAGCTTTCTTT; CDR3aa: CASSEHRDQAEAFF
abundance: -; v_gene: TRBV2; j_gene: TRBJ1-1; d_gene: -; CDR3nt: TGTGCCAGCAGGCCTACAGGACAGATGAACACTGAAGCTTTCTTT; CDR3aa: CASRPTGQMNTEAFF
abundance: -; v_gene: TRBV6-5; j_gene: TRBJ1-4; d_gene: -; CDR3nt: TGTGCCAGCAGTTACTCCTGGGCAACTAATGAAAAACTGTTTTTT; CDR3aa: CASSYSWATNEKLFF
abundance: -; v_gene: TRBV5-1; j_gene: TRBJ1-5; d_gene: -; CDR3nt: TGCGCCAGCAGCTTGGGACAGGACTGGGCCCAGCATTTT; CDR3aa: CASSLGQDWAQHF
abundance: few; v_gene: TRBV7-9; j_gene: TRBJ1-1; d_gene: -; CDR3nt: TGTGCCAGCAGCGGGGCAGGAGTCGGGGCTTTCTTT; CDR3aa: CASSGAGVGAFF
abundance: -; v_gene: TRBV24-1; j_gene: TRBJ1-2; d_gene: -; CDR3nt: TGTGCCACCAGTGCCCCTGCGGGTGTCGGGGGGCCCACTAACTATGGCTACACCTTC; CDR3aa: CATSAPAGVGGPTNYGYTF
abundance: -; v_gene: TRBV3-1/TRBV3-2; j_gene: TRBJ2-1; d_gene: -; CDR3nt: TGTGCCAGCAGCCATAGGGACTACAATGAGCAGTTCTTC; CDR3aa: CASSHRDYNEQFF
abundance: -; v_gene: TRBV6-1; j_gene: TRBJ1-2; d_gene: TRBD1; CDR3nt: TGTGCCAGCACAGACAGGGAGAGGGACTATGGCTACACCTTC; CDR3aa: CASTDRERDYGYTF
abundance: -; v_gene: TRBV28; j_gene: TRBJ1-2; d_gene: TRBD1; CDR3nt: TGTGCCAGCCGTCGACAAAGGGACAGGGGCTATGGCTACACCTTC; CDR3aa: CASRRQRDRGYGYTF
abundance: -; v_gene: TRBV2; j_gene: TRBJ1-5; d_gene: -; CDR3nt: TGTGCCAGCTCAAGAACAGCCACGAATCAGCCCCAGCATTTT; CDR3aa: CASSRTATNQPQHF